Described below is a single T cell receptor (beta chain) sequence and its context. What this receptor recognizes is not known. Base quality data are lacking; no much larger clone is found one base away. These data come from a study of T cell responses to AZD1222 COVID-19 vaccine (dated by TCRdb to the early 2020s). With respect to the entire study: TCR sequencing covered over 230 trial participants: 200 to 210 given two doses of AZD1222 and 26 given two doses of MenACWY control vaccine. Trial participants were enrolled by age into 18-55, 56-69 and 70-plus year subgroups, with approximately 160, 26 and 62 TCR-sequenced participants respectively. Broader findings and caveats from the paper: The vaccine-associated CD4 TCRs covered the entire spike protein, and the dominant responses fell in regions 160-218 and 743-854. Because no day 14 peak-response samples were available, repertoires were characterized only after the peak T cell response. Participants were mostly white British, with more females than males. The authors suggested clonal diversity may have been underestimated. In the small 56-69-year group, the increase in depth fell short of significance, most likely because of low power. Conclusions about previously exposed vaccinees are limited because only five to seven AZD1222 recipients were SARS-CoV-2 seropositive at baseline. After two AZD1222 doses, spike-specific TCR breadth and depth were significantly higher than at day 0 and than in MenACWY recipients. Epitopes outside the regions mutated in the B.1.351 and B.1.1.7 variants were reportedly recognized by nearly half of the unique spike-specific TCRs.

The CDR3 regions of human TCRbeta chains were analyzed by immunosequencing. The source study handled its data this way. TCRs in the repertoires were compared against a reference library of SARS-CoV-2-specific TCRs that had been generated with the MIRA antigen-specificity platform. Breadth was defined as the fraction of unique TCRs that were SARS-CoV-2-associated, and depth was defined as the fraction of total T cells that were SARS-CoV-2-associated. Using the MIRA data, every spike-specific TCR was mapped to the spike region that the TCR reacted to and assigned to either a CD4 or a CD8 class. Log10-transformed breadth and depth values were compared by one-way ANOVA with Sidak's multiple comparisons tests. Drawn from immuneACCESS, this table holds only the in-frame rearrangements with V and J called that TCRdb kept. Clones are partly lost; checked studies trace under half to an unresolved V gene and leave the rest unexplained. That table supplies the V and J calls and clone size; D and trimming were determined from the DNA. Within this sample are roughly 150,000 clones, with 87% of them counted one time only. 0.85% to 1.1% of the sample is in the top ten clones.

V loses 1 base, J loses 0 bases, and the germline ends lie 13 bases apart. The CDR3 starts with the cysteine, ends with the phenylalanine, and has 16 residues. Just CDR3 DNA is preserved here, 48 bases in frame from base 1. Based on the germline V gene, the CDR1 and CDR2 sequences are LGHNA and YNFKEQ. The meaning of the sample's time point label: about 28 days (+/-7) after the second vaccine dose. Because spike-specific TCR depth and breadth did not differ between the two schedules, AZD1222 recipients who got a second dose at roughly 4 weeks were pooled with those who got a second dose at roughly 12 weeks. Samples from vaccinated people were obtained from the UK trials COV001 and COV002, which included a single-blind randomized controlled phase 2/3 trial of AZD1222 (ChAdOx1 nCoV-19) in healthy adults. Trial participant PBMC samples were collected at day 0 and day 28 after the second dose for TCRbeta chain sequencing.

Sequences were derived from peripheral blood, sampled 28 days after the second AZD1222 dose. The rearrangement combines TRBV4-2 with TRBJ2-7; the D gene may be TRBD1 or TRBD2, since each aligns over 6 bases. The receptor's source is an adult who received the AZD1222 COVID-19 vaccine. CDR3 sequence: CASSQAGGSTSYEQYF. DNA sequence: TGTGCCAGCAGCCAAGCCGGGGGCTCTACCTCCTACGAGCAGTACTTC.